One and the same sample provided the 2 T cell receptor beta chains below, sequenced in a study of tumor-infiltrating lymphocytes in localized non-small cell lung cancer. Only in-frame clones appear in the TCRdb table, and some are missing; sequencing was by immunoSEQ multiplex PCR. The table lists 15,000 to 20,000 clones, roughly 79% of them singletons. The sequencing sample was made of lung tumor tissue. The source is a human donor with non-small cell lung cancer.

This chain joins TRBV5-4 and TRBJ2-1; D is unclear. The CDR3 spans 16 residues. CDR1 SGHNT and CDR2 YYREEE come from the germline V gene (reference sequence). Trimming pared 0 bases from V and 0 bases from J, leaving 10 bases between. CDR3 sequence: CASSLGGLSSYNEQFF. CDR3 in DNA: TGTGCCAGCAGCTTGGGGGGTCTGAGCTCCTACAATGAGCAGTTCTTC. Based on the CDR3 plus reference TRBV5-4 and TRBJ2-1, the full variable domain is ETGVTQSPTHLIKTRGQQVTLRCSSQSGHNTVSWYQQALGQGPQFIFQYYREEENGRGNFPPRFSGLQFPNYSSELNVNALELDDSALYLCASSLGGLSSYNEQFFGPGTRLTVL.

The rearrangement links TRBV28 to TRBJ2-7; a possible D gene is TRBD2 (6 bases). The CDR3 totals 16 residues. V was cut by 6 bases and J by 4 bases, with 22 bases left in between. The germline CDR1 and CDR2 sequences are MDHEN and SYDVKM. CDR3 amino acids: CASRRSARGNFYEQYF. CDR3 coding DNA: TGTGCCAGCAGACGCAGTGCCCGGGGGAATTTTTACGAGCAGTACTTC.